A single TCR beta chain is shown here with its context. This clonotype is identified as large (0.1 to 1%). Its antigen specificity is not known. The input lacks base qualities; no much larger clone sits a single base away. The source of the sample is a study of spatial heterogeneity in lung cancer (dated by TCRdb to about 2019). For the study in its entirety: Beta-chain transcripts were consistently detected in greater numbers than alpha-chain transcripts, which likely reflected higher beta-chain transcript abundance. In the raw uncorrected reads, each unique combination of TCR and UMI appeared on average more than ten times. The study quantitatively compared TCR alpha and beta repertoires across multiple tumor regions, matched nontumor lung and blood in non-small cell lung cancer. TCR repertoire features were related to nonsynonymous mutation counts determined by whole-exome sequencing of tumor tissue. At surgery, both alpha and beta chains were TCR-sequenced in over 200 tumor regions, 64 matched nontumor lung samples and over 50 PBMC samples. Overall study outcomes, separate from this receptor: Ubiquitous expanded tumor TCRs were detected in blood more often at tumor resection than at routine follow-up. Confirming at a functional level the hypothesis that regional TCRs recognize regional mutations was considered to require additional single-cell paired TCR alpha and beta sequencing.

According to the study, the label for this sample's time point signals: sample taken at primary tumor resection. TCR sequencing used whole RNA extracted from tumor and nontumor lung tissue, or from cryopreserved PBMC samples, without cell sorting. Donors were 70 or so patients with early-stage, untreated non-small cell lung cancer from the lung TRACERx cohort. Patients were selected for TCR sequencing only if sufficient RNA was available from at least two tumor regions. The CDR3 sequence holds 14 residues, the cysteine and phenylalanine included. The CDR3 DNA has 42 bases and is translated from base 1. The CDR1 and CDR2 encoded by the germline V gene are SGDLS and YYNGEE. V sheds 2 bases and J sheds 5 bases, leaving 14 bases between their ends. The library was prepared using 5' RACE. Sequencing took place on a NextSeq 500. To allow correction of PCR and sequencing errors, the TCR library protocol tagged every TCR cDNA molecule with a unique molecular identifier. As for the original processing: Decombinator tools were used for TCR identification, UMI-based error correction and CDR3 extraction. Expanded TCRs were defined as those above a frequency of 2 per 1,000, corresponding to the top 1% of the tumor frequency distribution. Renyi diversity was computed with the R vegan package after each repertoire had been subsampled 100 times to 5,000 TCRs. CDR3 similarity networks were built from amino acid triplet string-kernel similarity, with CDR3s being connected when pairwise similarity was above 0.82. TCRdb handled the public reads itself, with Q25 trimming in fastp and clone calling in MiXCR, and kept productive beta chains. Each CDR3 protein appears once, grouped with its most common genes and DNA. The V and J calls come from TCRdb's annotation, not from the publication. This sample lists 12,000 to 15,000 distinct CDR3 sequences; roughly 7.7% were detected once. Clones ranked in the top ten supply around 30% of the sample.

This sample comprised PBMCs, obtained at surgery. This TCR came from a female donor with early-stage non-small cell lung cancer. This receptor chain uses TRBV9 and TRBJ2-7; the D gene is perhaps TRBD1, on 6 matching bases. The CDR3 in this case is CASSVYDRSDEQYF. The DNA sequence is TGTGCCAGCAGCGTCTACGACAGGTCCGACGAGCAGTACTTC.